The source of this T cell receptor (beta chain) is a study of Ad26.COV2.S vaccination and SARS-CoV-2 variants. Specified treatment: 15 to 20 received Ad26.COV2.S at low or high dose, single or two shots; about 5 received placebo; per-sample allocation not given. Vaccine and placebo recipients were sampled on day 63 after the first injection. Regarding the study as a whole: While placebo recipients had lower spike-specific TCR breadth, vaccine recipients had more.

The germline CDR1 and CDR2 sequences are SGHTA and FQGTGA. V gave up 5 bases and J gave up 5 bases, with 21 bases separating them. CDR3 length equals 16 residues. On this clone: Its matching antigen is unknown.

Generated by immunoSEQ multiplex PCR, the TCRdb table keeps only in-frame clones and is missing some. The sample contains a few hundred thousand clones, roughly nine tenths of which appear only once. Sequenced material: peripheral blood, taken in a trial of Ad26.COV2.S vaccine versus placebo. The receptor was isolated from a person aged 18-60 years who received the Ad26.COV2.S COVID-19 vaccine or a placebo. The V gene is TRBV7-3, the J gene TRBJ1-2, with a tentative D call TRBD1 (6 bases). The CDR3: CASSPRGVGDIYGYTF. Written as DNA, the CDR3 is TGTGCCAGCAGCCCCCGGGGGGTTGGGGACATTTATGGCTACACCTTC.